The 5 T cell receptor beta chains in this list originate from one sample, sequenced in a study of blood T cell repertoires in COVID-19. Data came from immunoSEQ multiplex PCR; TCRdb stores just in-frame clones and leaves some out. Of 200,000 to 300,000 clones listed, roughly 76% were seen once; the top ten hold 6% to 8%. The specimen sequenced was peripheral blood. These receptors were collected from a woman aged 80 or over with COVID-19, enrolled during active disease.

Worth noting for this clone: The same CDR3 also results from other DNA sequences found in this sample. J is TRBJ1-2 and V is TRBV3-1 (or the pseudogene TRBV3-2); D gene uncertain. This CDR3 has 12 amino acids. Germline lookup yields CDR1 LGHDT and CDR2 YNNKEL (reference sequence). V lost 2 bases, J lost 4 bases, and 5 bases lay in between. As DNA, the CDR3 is TGTGCCAGCAGCCAATCGAGCTATGGCTACACCTTC. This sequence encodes CASSQSSYGYTF.

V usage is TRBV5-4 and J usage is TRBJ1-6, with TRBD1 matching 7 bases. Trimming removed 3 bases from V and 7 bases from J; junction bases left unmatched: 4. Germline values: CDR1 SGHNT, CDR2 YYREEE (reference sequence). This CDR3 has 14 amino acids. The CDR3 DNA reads TGTGCCAGCAGCTCGCAGACAGGGAATTCACCCCTCCACTTT. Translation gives CASSSQTGNSPLHF. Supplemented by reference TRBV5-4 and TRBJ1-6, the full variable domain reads ETGVTQSPTHLIKTRGQQVTLRCSSQSGHNTVSWYQQALGQGPQFIFQYYREEENGRGNFPPRFSGLQFPNYSSELNVNALELDDSALYLCASSSQTGNSPLHFGNGTRLTVT.

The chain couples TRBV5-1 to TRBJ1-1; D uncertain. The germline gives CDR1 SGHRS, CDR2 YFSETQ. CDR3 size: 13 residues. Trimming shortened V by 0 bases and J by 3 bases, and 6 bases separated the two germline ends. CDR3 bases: TGCGCCAGCAGCTTGGGAACGGACACTGAAGCTTTCTTT. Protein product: CASSLGTDTEAFF.

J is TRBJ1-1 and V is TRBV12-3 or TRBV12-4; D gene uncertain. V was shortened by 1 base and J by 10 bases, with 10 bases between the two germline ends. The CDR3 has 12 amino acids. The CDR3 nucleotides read TGTGCCAGCAGTTTAGGGTGGAGGAGAGCTTTCTTT. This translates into CASSLGWRRAFF.

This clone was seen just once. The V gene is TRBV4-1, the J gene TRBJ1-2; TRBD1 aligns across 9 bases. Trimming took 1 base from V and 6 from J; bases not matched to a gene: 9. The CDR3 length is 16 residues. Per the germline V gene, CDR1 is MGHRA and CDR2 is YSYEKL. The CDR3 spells CASSQGGRGQGHGYTF. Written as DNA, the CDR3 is TGCGCCAGCAGCCAAGGGGGCAGGGGACAGGGACATGGCTACACCTTC.